What follows describes a single T cell receptor (beta chain). Germline CDR1 and CDR2: LGHDT and YNNKEL (reference sequence). The CDR3 totals 14 residues. With 3 bases clipped from V and 7 bases from J, the junction kept 6 bases outside the gene matches. Assay: immunoSEQ multiplex PCR; the TCRdb copy retains only in-frame clones and omits some. The profile shows a few hundred thousand clones, about 86% of them singletons. This entry belongs to a study of blood T cell repertoires in COVID-19. Study-wide background: Material from acute and convalescent COVID-19 was sourced from the United States, Italy and Spain. Sources were T cells, B-cell-depleted T cells, or PBMCs; the material itself was cDNA or gDNA.

This study enrolled people aged 18 to 89 from about two dozen US geographic areas. The receptor was derived from a woman in her forties with acute COVID-19. This rearrangement joins TRBV3-1 (or the pseudogene TRBV3-2) to TRBJ2-1; TRBD2 aligns across 7 bases. The sequencing input was PBMCs or T cells enriched from blood (not recorded which). Here the CDR3 reads CASSHSGGRNEQFF. Here the CDR3 DNA reads TGTGCCAGCAGCCATTCCGGCGGGAGAAATGAGCAGTTCTTC.